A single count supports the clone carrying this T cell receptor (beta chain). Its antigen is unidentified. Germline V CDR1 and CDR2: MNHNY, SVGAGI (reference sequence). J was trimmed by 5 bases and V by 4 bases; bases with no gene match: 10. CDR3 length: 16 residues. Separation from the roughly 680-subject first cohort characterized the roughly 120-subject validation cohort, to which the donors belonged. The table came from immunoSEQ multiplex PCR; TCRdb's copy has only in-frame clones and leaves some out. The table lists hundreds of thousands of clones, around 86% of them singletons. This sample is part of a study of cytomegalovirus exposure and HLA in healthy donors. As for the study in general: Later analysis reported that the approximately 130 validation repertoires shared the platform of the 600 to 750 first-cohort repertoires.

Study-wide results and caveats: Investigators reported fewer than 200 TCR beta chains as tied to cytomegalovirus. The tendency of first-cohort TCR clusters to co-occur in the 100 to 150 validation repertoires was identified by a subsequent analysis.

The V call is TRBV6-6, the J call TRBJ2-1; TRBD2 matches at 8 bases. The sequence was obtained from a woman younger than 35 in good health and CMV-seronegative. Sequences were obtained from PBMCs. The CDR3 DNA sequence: TGTGCCAGCAGTTCGAACCAGCGGGAGCTACACAATGAGCAGTTCTTC. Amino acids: CASSSNQRELHNEQFF.